The 17 T cell receptor beta chains below come from one sample, sequenced in a study of blood T cell repertoires in COVID-19. Generated by immunoSEQ multiplex PCR, the TCRdb table keeps only in-frame clones and is missing some. Of some 100,000 clones listed, approximately 90% are singletons. The specimen sequenced was peripheral blood. These receptors all stem from a human donor with acute or convalescent COVID-19. The donor label of this sample is uncertain.

The chain combines TRBV28 with TRBJ2-7; 9 nucleotides align to TRBD1. V gave up 7 bases and J gave up 4 bases; unmatched junction bases: 8. CDR1 is MDHEN, CDR2 SYDVKM, per germline. The CDR3 runs to 14 residues. In nucleotides, the CDR3 is TGTGCCAGCATCGTCGGGACAGGGTCTTACGAGCAGTACTTC. It yields the protein CASIVGTGSYEQYF.

The chain recombines TRBV20-1 with TRBJ1-1, with D unresolved. Germline values: CDR1 DFQATT, CDR2 SNEGSKA (reference sequence). The CDR3 runs to 12 residues. Trimming stripped 4 bases from V and 1 base from J, with 7 bases between. The CDR3 bases are TGCAGTGCTAATGACGGGAACACTGAAGCTTTCTTT. This codes for CSANDGNTEAFF.

This clone was detected only once. The chain joins TRBV5-1 to TRBJ1-2; 7 bases match TRBD1. V dropped 2 bases and J dropped 6; count of bases not matched to a gene: 13. Germline assignment: CDR1 SGHRS and CDR2 YFSETQ. This CDR3 spans 16 amino acids. The CDR3: CASSFLMTGTQHGYTF. For the CDR3, the DNA is TGCGCCAGCAGCTTCCTCATGACAGGGACCCAGCATGGCTACACCTTC.

The V call is TRBV2, the J call TRBJ2-5; no firm D call. The germline V gene encodes CDR1 SNHLY and CDR2 FYNNEI. Trimming stripped 7 bases from V and 2 bases from J, with 5 bases between. This CDR3 spans 11 amino acids. CDR3 coding DNA: TGTGCCAGCACTTTACAAGAGACCCAGTACTTC. Encoded protein: CASTLQETQYF.

The J gene is TRBJ2-3, the V gene TRBV5-6; 10 nucleotides match TRBD1. V gave up 0 bases and J gave up 0 bases; unmatched junction bases: 1. Germline CDR1 reads SGHDT; CDR2 reads YYEEEE. This CDR3 has 16 residues. The CDR3 DNA reads TGTGCCAGCAGCTTGGGACAGGGGGCAAGCACAGATACGCAGTATTTT. Translation gives CASSLGQGASTDTQYF.

This chain uses TRBV27 with TRBJ2-3; 11 bases agree with TRBD2. Looked up from germline, CDR1 is MNHEY and CDR2 is SMNVEV (reference sequence). The CDR3 extends over 16 amino acids. V dropped 1 base and J dropped 3; count of bases not matched to a gene: 3. The CDR3 DNA reads TGTGCCAGCAGTTTATTGGGGACTAGCGGAACAGATACGCAGTATTTT. Translated, it gives CASSLLGTSGTDTQYF.

The chain employs TRBV5-1 and TRBJ2-4, with D possibly being TRBD2 (6 bases). CDR1 SGHRS and CDR2 YFSETQ come from the germline V gene. The CDR3 loop spans 15 amino acids. V was shortened by 0 bases and J by 5 bases, with 12 bases between the two germline ends. The CDR3 sequence: CASSLVPGLENIQYF. The CDR3 DNA reads TGCGCCAGCAGCTTGGTACCGGGACTTGAAAACATTCAGTACTTC.

The CDR3 loop reads CASSQTGTANYGYTF. The CDR3 coding sequence is TGTGCCAGCAGCCAAACCGGGACAGCTAACTATGGCTACACCTTC. The V gene is TRBV4-2, the J gene TRBJ1-2; 7 bases match TRBD1. With V trimmed by 2 bases and J by 0 bases, 3 bases remained unmatched. The CDR3 runs 15 residues. Germline CDR1 LGHNA, CDR2 YNFKEQ.

The chain is built from TRBV6-5 and TRBJ1-1; 10 nucleotides align to TRBD1. Germline loops: CDR1 MNHEY, CDR2 SVGAGI. V lost 6 bases, J lost 5 bases, and 6 bases stayed unmatched. The CDR3 consists of 14 residues. CDR3 in DNA: TGTGCCAGCAGGGGACAGGGGCATAATACTGAAGCTTTCTTT. Residues: CASRGQGHNTEAFF.

This clone was observed a few times. This chain connects TRBV11-2 to TRBJ2-7, with a tentative D call TRBD2 (6 bases). The length of the CDR3 is 14 residues. V was clipped by 4 bases and J by 5 bases, with 15 bases between them. Germline CDR1 reads SGHAT; CDR2 reads FQNNGV. The CDR3 reads CASSSMRRAHEQYF. The CDR3 DNA reads TGTGCCAGCAGCTCCATGCGGAGGGCCCACGAGCAGTACTTC.

This clone was recorded only once. The rearrangement links TRBV7-2 to TRBJ2-1; 10 bases fit TRBD2. In germline, CDR1 is SGHTA, CDR2 FQGNSA. The ends lost 5 bases at V and 9 bases at J; junction bases unmatched: 10. This CDR3 is 15 amino acids long. CDR3 coding DNA: TGTGCCAGCAGCCCTCGTAGGACTAGCGGAGTTGAGCAGTTCTTC. It specifies CASSPRRTSGVEQFF.

V and J are TRBV4-2 and TRBJ2-7; TRBD1 matches at 7 bases. The J segment lost 1 base and the V segment lost 0 bases, leaving 6 bases of the junction unmatched. CDR3 length: 16 residues. Germline lookup yields CDR1 LGHNA and CDR2 YNFKEQ. The CDR3 spells CASSQEVVQGSYEQYF. As DNA, the CDR3 is TGTGCCAGCAGCCAAGAGGTGGTACAGGGGTCCTACGAGCAGTACTTC.

J is TRBJ1-2 and V is TRBV7-9, with 7 bases fitting TRBD1. Looked up from germline, CDR1 is SEHNR and CDR2 is FQNEAQ (reference sequence). V was pared by 1 base and J by 8 bases, with 10 bases of the junction left unmatched. The CDR3 runs 15 residues. The CDR3 DNA is TGTGCCAGCAGCTTAGAAACCCCGGACAGGCCGGGCTACACCTTC. It specifies CASSLETPDRPGYTF. Full variable domain (outside the CDR3, taken from reference TRBV7-9 and TRBJ1-2): DTGVSQNPRHKITKRGQNVTFRCDPISEHNRLYWYRQTLGQGPEFLTYFQNEAQLEKSRLLSDRFSAERPKGSFSTLEIQRTEQGDSAMYLCASSLETPDRPGYTFGSGTRLTVV.

The rearrangement joins TRBV27 to TRBJ1-1; possibly TRBD1 for D (5 bases). From germline, CDR1 is MNHEY and CDR2 SMNVEV (reference sequence). V lost 8 bases to trimming and J lost 11 bases, with 15 bases between them. CDR3 size: 11 residues. This CDR3 is CASRTGGEAFF. The CDR3 DNA follows: TGTGCCAGCCGAACGGGGGGAGAGGCTTTCTTT.

CDR3 coding DNA: TGTGCCAGTAGTATATCTTGGGGGCAGAGGAGCAATCAGCCCCAGCATTTT. Translating gives CASSISWGQRSNQPQHF. This rearrangement joins TRBV19 to TRBJ1-5; possibly TRBD1 for D (6 bases). The CDR3 spans 17 residues. Germline V gene data show CDR1 as LNHDA and CDR2 as SQIVND (reference sequence). Trimming stripped 2 bases from V and 1 base from J, with 15 bases between.

The V and J genes are TRBV6-2 or TRBV6-3 and TRBJ2-1; 7 bases line up with TRBD2. The V and J ends lost 2 bases and 8 bases, in that order; junction bases with no gene match: 6. CDR1 is MNHEY and CDR2 is SVGEGT in the germline V gene. CDR3 length equals 14 residues. DNA of the CDR3: TGTGCCAGCAGTTACGGAAGGACTAGTGATGAGCAGTTCTTC. This codes for CASSYGRTSDEQFF.

J is TRBJ1-5 and V is TRBV12-3 or TRBV12-4; no reliable D call. The CDR3 covers 9 residues. The CDR3 reads CRTNQPQHF. The CDR3, as DNA: TGTCGAACTAATCAGCCCCAGCATTTT.